What follows are 3 T cell receptor beta chains derived from one specimen sequenced in a study of T cell repertoires in cytomegalovirus infection. Via MiXCR, TCRdb re-called the reads, giving one row per CDR3 protein. The top ten hold around 20% of the sample, which has about 150,000 distinct CDR3 sequences, about a sixth seen once. Input material: CD8+ T cells from PBMCs. Source of these receptors: a human donor in good health (CMV status not recorded). Some clones in this sample may be carry-over from other donors' samples.

The chain has TRBV7-2 and TRBJ2-1; no definite D call. The germline gives CDR1 SGHTA, CDR2 FQGNSA. The CDR3 is made up of 12 amino acids. The V gene lost 5 bases and the J gene lost 7 bases, with 9 bases spanning the gap. CDR3 DNA sequence: TGTGCCAGCAGCCCTAACGAGAATGAGCAGTTCTTC. This codes for CASSPNENEQFF.

J is TRBJ2-7 and V is TRBV7-2; D unclear. Trimming removed 3 bases from V and 3 bases from J, with 15 bases in between. The CDR3 is 15 residues long. From germline, CDR1 is SGHTA and CDR2 FQGNSA. The DNA for the CDR3 is TGTGCCAGCAGCTTTATTGCTACGGGTGACTACGAGCAGTACTTC. Protein product: CASSFIATGDYEQYF.

The chain couples TRBV7-8 to TRBJ2-2; D may correspond to TRBD1 or TRBD2 (6 bases each). The CDR3 length is 14 residues. Looked up from germline, CDR1 is SGHVS and CDR2 is FQNEAQ. The V and J ends lost 5 bases and 6 bases respectively, with 13 bases between them. CDR3 residues: CASSPSRGPGELFF. CDR3 DNA sequence: TGTGCCAGCAGCCCCAGTCGGGGGCCCGGGGAGCTGTTTTTT.